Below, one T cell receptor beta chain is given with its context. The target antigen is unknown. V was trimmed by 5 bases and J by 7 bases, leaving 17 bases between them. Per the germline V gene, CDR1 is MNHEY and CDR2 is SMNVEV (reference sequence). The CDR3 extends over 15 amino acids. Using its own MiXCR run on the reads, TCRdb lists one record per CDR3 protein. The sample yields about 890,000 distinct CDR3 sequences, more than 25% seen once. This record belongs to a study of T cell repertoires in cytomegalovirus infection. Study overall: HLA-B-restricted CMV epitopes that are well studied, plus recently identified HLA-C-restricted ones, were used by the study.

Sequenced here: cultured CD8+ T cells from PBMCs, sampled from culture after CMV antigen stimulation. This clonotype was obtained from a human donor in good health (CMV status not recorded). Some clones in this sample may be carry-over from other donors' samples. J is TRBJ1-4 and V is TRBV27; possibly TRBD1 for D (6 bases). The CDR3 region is CASSTTGTMGEKLFF. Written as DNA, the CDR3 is TGTGCCAGCAGTACGACAGGCACCATGGGTGAAAAACTGTTTTTT. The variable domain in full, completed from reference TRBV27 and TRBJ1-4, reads EAQVTQNPRYLITVTGKKLTVTCSQNMNHEYMSWYRQDPGLGLRQIYYSMNVEVTDKGDVPEGYKVSRKEKRNFPLILESPSPNQTSLYFCASSTTGTMGEKLFFGSGTQLSVL.